The 32 T cell receptor beta chains reported below all come from one sample, sequenced in a study of blood T cell repertoires in COVID-19. Sequencing was performed with immunoSEQ multiplex PCR; in TCRdb, only in-frame clones are kept and a portion is missing. The sample holds 43,000 or so clones, roughly 90% seen once. The sample taken for sequencing was peripheral blood. Receptor source: a man aged 55 to 70 with active COVID-19.

This clone was seen more than once but under ten times. The rearrangement uses TRBV6-5 and TRBJ2-7; D may be TRBD1 (6 bases). This CDR3 has 11 amino acids. V was shortened by 7 bases and J by 3 bases, with 7 bases between the two germline ends. Looked up from germline, CDR1 is MNHEY and CDR2 is SVGAGI. CDR3 loop: CASKDSYEQYF. The CDR3 DNA reads as TGTGCCAGCAAGGACAGCTACGAGCAGTACTTC.

This chain links TRBV19 with TRBJ2-7, with D possibly matching TRBD1 (5 bases). The CDR3 is made up of 11 amino acids. V was pared by 10 bases and J by 4 bases, with 11 bases between. Germline CDR1 is LNHDA and CDR2 is SQIVND (reference sequence). The CDR3 loop reads CATRAQYEQYF. CDR3 DNA sequence: TGTGCCACCAGGGCGCAATACGAGCAGTACTTC.

The rearrangement uses TRBV6-2 or TRBV6-3 and TRBJ2-2, with 14 bases aligning to TRBD2. CDR1 is MNHEY and CDR2 is SVGEGT in the germline V gene. V lost 5 bases, J lost 7 bases, and 9 bases stayed unmatched. The CDR3 loop spans 17 amino acids. This chain's CDR3 is CASSKGTSGSVVGELFF. The CDR3 DNA reads as TGTGCCAGCAGTAAAGGGACTAGCGGGAGTGTCGTCGGGGAGCTGTTTTTT.

The V and J genes are TRBV19 and TRBJ1-5; TRBD1 might be the D (5 bases). The germline V and J ends were trimmed by 8 bases and 8 bases, with 22 bases remaining between them. Germline-derived CDR1 and CDR2 are LNHDA and SQIVND (reference sequence). The CDR3 length is 15 residues. The CDR3 loop reads CASSTLGQGDEPQHF. The DNA of the CDR3 is TGTGCCAGTTCAACATTGGGGCAGGGCGATGAGCCCCAGCATTTT.

The V gene is TRBV2, the J gene TRBJ2-2, with a weak D call TRBD1 (6 bases). Germline CDR1 is SNHLY and CDR2 is FYNNEI. CDR3 length: 15 residues. Trimming took off 7 bases at V and 1 base at J, with 13 bases between the two ends. In DNA, the CDR3 is TGTGCCAGCAAGGGAGAACAGGGGAACACCGGGGAGCTGTTTTTT. This encodes CASKGEQGNTGELFF.

A single count supports this clone. The chain employs TRBV6-5 and TRBJ2-5; maybe TRBD2 (6 bases). CDR3 size: 15 residues. V lost 5 bases, J lost 1 base, and 14 bases lay in between. Germline V gene sequence: CDR1 MNHEY, CDR2 SVGAGI. CDR3 DNA sequence: TGTGCCAGCAGTCGAGCAGCGGGCGTCCAAGAGACCCAGTACTTC. It translates to CASSRAAGVQETQYF.

The chain combines TRBV5-6 with TRBJ1-5; D ambiguous. The CDR3 covers 13 residues. V gave up 4 bases and J gave up 3 bases, with 8 bases separating them. The germline V gene has CDR1 SGHDT and CDR2 YYEEEE. Here the CDR3 reads CASSQSVNQPQHF. DNA of the CDR3: TGTGCCAGCAGCCAGAGCGTCAATCAGCCCCAGCATTTT.

The chain recombines TRBV5-1 with TRBJ1-2, with TRBD1 as a possible D gene (5 bases). Trimming pared 6 bases from V and 3 bases from J, leaving 18 bases between. CDR3 length equals 15 residues. The germline CDR1 and CDR2 sequences are SGHRS and YFSETQ. DNA of the CDR3: TGCGCCAGCACGGGGGGGGACCCGTCTGACTATGGCTACACCTTC. Residues: CASTGGDPSDYGYTF.

This rearrangement joins TRBV5-6 to TRBJ2-1; D call uncertain. From germline, CDR1 is SGHDT and CDR2 YYEEEE. The V and J ends lost 0 bases and 6 bases respectively, with 19 bases between them. The CDR3 is 17 residues long. CDR3 amino acids: CASSLGLRDIRSNEQFF. The DNA for the CDR3 is TGTGCCAGCAGCTTGGGGTTACGAGATATCCGAAGCAATGAGCAGTTCTTC.

The V call is TRBV5-1, the J call TRBJ2-5; 9 bases align to TRBD2. Germline-derived CDR1 and CDR2 are SGHRS and YFSETQ. V was pared by 5 bases and J by 7 bases, with 6 bases of the junction left unmatched. The CDR3 has 13 residues. CDR3 sequence reads: CASRASGAGTQYF. The CDR3 DNA follows: TGCGCCAGCAGGGCTAGCGGGGCCGGGACCCAGTACTTC.

In this sample, this clone turned up once. V is TRBV2 and J is TRBJ2-1; perhaps TRBD2 as D (6 bases). The V end lost 6 bases, the J end lost 4 bases, and 16 bases lay between the germline ends. Germline V gene data show CDR1 as SNHLY and CDR2 as FYNNEI. The CDR3 loop spans 15 amino acids. This CDR3 reads CASRGLFAGYNEQFF. DNA for the CDR3: TGTGCCAGCAGGGGACTTTTTGCGGGTTACAATGAGCAGTTCTTC. The complete variable domain, with remaining parts taken from reference TRBV2 and TRBJ2-1, reads EPEVTQTPSHQVTQMGQEVILRCVPISNHLYFYWYRQILGQKVEFLVSFYNNEISEKSEIFDDQFSVERPDGSNFTLKIRSTKLEDSAMYFCASRGLFAGYNEQFFGPGTRLTVL.

The V gene is TRBV27, the J gene TRBJ2-7; D possibly corresponds to TRBD2 (6 bases). The CDR3 has 17 residues. The V gene's germline CDR1 is MNHEY and CDR2 SMNVEV (reference sequence). V shed 0 bases and J shed 2 bases, with 17 bases lying between them. This CDR3 is CASSLSWGGAFAYEQYF. In nucleotides, the CDR3 is TGTGCCAGCAGTTTATCATGGGGCGGGGCGTTCGCCTACGAGCAGTACTTC.

The J gene is TRBJ1-2, the V gene TRBV28; 7 bases are a match to TRBD1. V lost 7 bases and J lost 3; bases outside the gene matches: 8. Germline loops: CDR1 MDHEN, CDR2 SYDVKM. The length of the CDR3 is 14 residues. The CDR3 bases are TGTGCCAGCACCCGACCAGGGGGTTACTATGGCTACACCTTC. Encoded protein: CASTRPGGYYGYTF.

This CDR3 reads CATYPGPRSGANVLTF. The CDR3 DNA follows: TGTGCCACCTATCCAGGGCCCCGCTCTGGGGCCAACGTCCTGACTTTC. J is TRBJ2-6 and V is TRBV28; TRBD1 is a possible D gene (5 bases). Germline CDR1 is MDHEN and CDR2 is SYDVKM. This CDR3 has 16 residues. V shed 10 bases and J shed 0 bases, with 16 bases lying between them.

CDR3 in DNA: TGCGCCAGCAGCCAAGATAGGAGCTGGGACATCGACAATGAGCAGTTCTTC. Amino acids: CASSQDRSWDIDNEQFF. This chain links TRBV4-1 with TRBJ2-1; perhaps TRBD1 as D (6 bases). The CDR3 spans 17 residues. Germline CDR1 MGHRA, CDR2 YSYEKL. The V end was cut by 0 bases, the J end by 5 bases, with 17 bases between.

This chain links TRBV5-1 with TRBJ2-1, with 8 bases lining up with TRBD2. V lost 4 bases and J lost 0; bases outside the gene matches: 3. CDR1 SGHRS and CDR2 YFSETQ come from the germline V gene. There are 15 residues in the CDR3. The CDR3 sequence is CASSETSVSYNEQFF. In DNA, the CDR3 is TGCGCCAGCAGCGAGACTAGCGTCTCCTACAATGAGCAGTTCTTC.

The rearrangement joins TRBV7-9 to TRBJ2-1; D not resolved. Germline V gene sequence: CDR1 SEHNR, CDR2 FQNEAQ (reference sequence). V was cut by 5 bases and J by 8 bases, with 10 bases left in between. The CDR3 is made up of 12 amino acids. CDR3 region: CASSTRQDEQFF. CDR3 coding DNA: TGTGCCAGCAGCACCCGTCAGGATGAGCAGTTCTTC.

This chain connects TRBV10-3 to TRBJ1-5, with 9 bases aligning to TRBD1. Germline CDR1 reads ENHRY; CDR2 reads SYGVKD. The CDR3 totals 13 residues. V trimming: 9 bases; J trimming: 3 bases; junction bases outside the gene matches: 3. CDR3 protein: CAIGDRVNQPQHF. The CDR3 DNA sequence: TGTGCCATTGGGGACAGGGTCAATCAGCCCCAGCATTTT.

The chain recombines TRBV6-1 with TRBJ1-2; TRBD1 might be the D (6 bases). This CDR3 contains 14 residues. Trimming shortened V by 1 base and J by 2 bases, and 8 bases separated the two germline ends. Looked up from germline, CDR1 is MNHNS and CDR2 is SASEGT. CDR3 coding DNA: TGTGCCAGCAGTGAAGAAACAGGGAACTATGGCTACACCTTC. It yields the protein CASSEETGNYGYTF.

The chain is built from TRBV12-3 or TRBV12-4 and TRBJ2-7; D might be TRBD2 (6 bases). The CDR3 contains 13 residues. V shed 7 bases and J shed 2 bases, with 12 bases lying between them. CDR3 DNA sequence: TGTGCCAGCACTGGGGGAGGTACCTACGAGCAGTACTTC. It yields the protein CASTGGGTYEQYF.

The gene calls are TRBV30 and TRBJ2-7; TRBD1 agrees at 7 bases. The CDR3 contains 14 residues. From germline, CDR1 is GTSNPN and CDR2 SVGIG (reference sequence). The junction had 6 bases not matched to a gene; V was cut back by 3 bases and J by 1 base. The CDR3 DNA is TGTGCCTGGAGGCTCCGGGACAGATCCTACGAGCAGTACTTC. Translation gives CAWRLRDRSYEQYF.

The V and J genes are TRBV6-5 and TRBJ1-3, with 8 positions matching TRBD1. Trimming cost V 5 bases and J 0 bases; bases outside gene matches: 3. Germline V gene sequence: CDR1 MNHEY, CDR2 SVGAGI. The CDR3 extends over 15 amino acids. The DNA of the CDR3 is TGTGCCAGCAGTCGGGACAGGAACTCTGGAAACACCATATATTTT. This codes for CASSRDRNSGNTIYF.

The CDR3 bases are TGTGCCAGTAGTTGGGCTAGCGGGTCGGTAGGGGATACGCAGTATTTT. This gives the protein CASSWASGSVGDTQYF. The J gene is TRBJ2-3, the V gene TRBV19; the match to TRBD2 covers 8 bases. The CDR3 runs to 16 residues. The ends lost 5 bases at V and 6 bases at J; junction bases unmatched: 13. Germline values: CDR1 LNHDA, CDR2 SQIVND (reference sequence).

The chain combines TRBV5-4 with TRBJ2-1; 8 bases fit TRBD2. This CDR3 is 15 amino acids long. Germline V gene sequence: CDR1 SGHNT, CDR2 YYREEE (reference sequence). The V segment lost 4 bases and the J segment 5 bases; nucleotides outside the gene matches: 8. CDR3 nucleotide sequence: TGTGCCAGCAGCCGGGGGGGGACTGGCAACAATGAGCAGTTCTTC. It is translated as CASSRGGTGNNEQFF. The full variable domain, completed using reference TRBV5-4 and TRBJ2-1, is ETGVTQSPTHLIKTRGQQVTLRCSSQSGHNTVSWYQQALGQGPQFIFQYYREEENGRGNFPPRFSGLQFPNYSSELNVNALELDDSALYLCASSRGGTGNNEQFFGPGTRLTVL.

This chain connects TRBV6-6 to TRBJ2-7; unclear D gene. The CDR3 consists of 12 residues. CDR1 and CDR2 from the germline V gene are MNHNY and SVGAGI (reference sequence). The V gene lost 7 bases and the J gene lost 2 bases, with 9 bases spanning the gap. CDR3 residues: CASKDGAYEQYF. CDR3 nucleotide sequence: TGTGCCAGCAAAGACGGAGCCTACGAGCAGTACTTC.

The chain has TRBV4-2 and TRBJ1-2, with 8 bases matching TRBD1. In germline, CDR1 is LGHNA, CDR2 YNFKEQ. CDR3 length equals 17 residues. Trimming cost V 4 bases and J 0 bases; bases outside gene matches: 10. DNA for the CDR3: TGTGCCAGCAGCCCTTCGACAGGGGAGCCAACTAACTATGGCTACACCTTC. This encodes CASSPSTGEPTNYGYTF.

The chain couples TRBV7-9 to TRBJ2-7; TRBD2 agrees at 9 bases. Unmatched junction bases numbered 11, after V lost 5 bases and J lost 6 bases. The germline gives CDR1 SEHNR, CDR2 FQNEAQ (reference sequence). This CDR3 spans 15 amino acids. The CDR3 DNA follows: TGTGCCAGCAGCCCATGGGCTAGCGGGACTCCCGAGCAGTACTTC. Residues: CASSPWASGTPEQYF.

J is TRBJ2-1 and V is TRBV30; 12 bases align to TRBD2. V was clipped by 0 bases and J by 10 bases; unmatched bases: 7. This CDR3 is 15 amino acids long. Germline V CDR1 and CDR2: GTSNPN, SVGIG (reference sequence). DNA of the CDR3: TGTGCCTGGAGTGTAACGCTAGCGGGAGGGCCGGAGCAGTTCTTC. As protein: CAWSVTLAGGPEQFF.

V is TRBV4-3 and J is TRBJ2-7; 14 positions match TRBD2. CDR1 and CDR2 from the germline V gene are LGHNA and YSLEER. V was clipped by 1 base and J by 6 bases; unmatched bases: 5. The CDR3 has 16 residues. The chain's CDR3 is CASSQVGTSGRGEQYF. The DNA of the CDR3 is TGCGCCAGCAGCCAAGTTGGGACTAGCGGGAGAGGCGAGCAGTACTTC.

The V gene is TRBV28, the J gene TRBJ2-2; perhaps TRBD2 as D (5 bases). V gave up 3 bases and J gave up 6 bases, with 17 bases separating them. The CDR3 loop spans 16 amino acids. The V gene's germline CDR1 is MDHEN and CDR2 SYDVKM. CDR3 loop: CASSLEAGGWAGELFF. Here the CDR3 DNA reads TGTGCCAGCAGTTTGGAGGCAGGAGGATGGGCCGGGGAGCTGTTTTTT.

The J gene is TRBJ1-2, the V gene TRBV6-6, with 9 bases lining up with TRBD1. This CDR3 region has 16 residues. In germline, CDR1 is MNHNY, CDR2 SVGAGI (reference sequence). The V gene end was trimmed by 2 bases and the J gene end by 4 bases; junction bases not matched to a gene: 8. This CDR3 reads CASSYLGQGGGYGYTF. The CDR3 bases are TGTGCCAGCAGTTACCTGGGACAGGGAGGGGGCTATGGCTACACCTTC.

The rearrangement links TRBV7-9 to TRBJ2-1; TRBD1 agrees at 10 bases. V lost 6 bases to trimming and J lost 5 bases; unmatched junction nucleotides: 7. The germline V gene encodes CDR1 SEHNR and CDR2 FQNEAQ (reference sequence). The CDR3 sequence is 15 residues long. The CDR3 region has the DNA TGTGCCAGCAGTCTAGTGGGGACAGGGGACAATGAGCAGTTCTTC. It translates to CASSLVGTGDNEQFF.